This T cell receptor (beta chain) comes out of a study of blood T cell repertoires in COVID-19. Study information: Material from acute and convalescent COVID-19 was sourced from the United States, Italy and Spain. In each case, the material was cDNA or gDNA derived from T cells, B-cell-depleted T cells, or PBMCs.

Germline assignment: CDR1 SGHDT and CDR2 YYEEEE. V shed 2 bases and J shed 0 bases, with 12 bases lying between them. The CDR3 consists of 16 residues. In the authors' workflow: It was from reference gene primer amplification that nucleated cell counts were estimated. The assay was immunoSEQ multiplex PCR, and TCRdb's table has in-frame clones only and misses some. V and J calls and clone size are those listed in that table; D and trimming were worked out from the DNA. Seen here are roughly 250,000 clones, over 75% observed once, and the top ten hold 8% to 9.5%. Material: peripheral blood. The receptor was isolated from a human donor in a cohort sampled during active COVID-19. The chain recombines TRBV5-6 with TRBJ2-4; a possible D gene is TRBD2 (6 bases). CDR3 protein: CASSFRLGGAKNIQYF. For the CDR3, the DNA is TGTGCCAGCAGCTTCCGACTGGGAGGAGCCAAAAACATTCAGTACTTC.